Each of the 21 T cell receptor beta chains below was sequenced from the same sample in a study of shared clonotypes between healthy human individuals. The method was immunoSEQ multiplex PCR; TCRdb's version includes in-frame clones alone and lacks a portion of them. The table records about 1.1 million clones, around 77% of them present only once. Source material: memory CD4+ T cells from PBMCs. Subset here: CD45RA-negative fraction. These receptors were taken from a young man in good health. Some clones in this sample may be carry-over from other donors' samples.

J is TRBJ2-1 and V is TRBV6-5; D might be TRBD1 (6 bases). Trimming left V 6 bases short and J 0 bases short, with 12 bases between. This CDR3 spans 15 amino acids. CDR1 MNHEY and CDR2 SVGAGI come from the germline V gene. The CDR3 is CASRPGAGSYNEQFF. CDR3 sequence (DNA): TGTGCCAGCAGACCAGGGGCCGGCTCCTACAATGAGCAGTTCTTC.

The CDR3 coding sequence is TGTGCCAGCAGCCAAGAGACTAGCGTAGAGACCCAGTACTTC. Its protein is CASSQETSVETQYF. The J gene is TRBJ2-5, the V gene TRBV14; 8 bases are a match to TRBD2. Germline-derived CDR1 and CDR2 are SGHDN and FVKESK. The CDR3 has 14 amino acids. The trim removed 0 bases at V and 4 bases at J, leaving 1 base unmatched.

The rearrangement joins TRBV7-2 to TRBJ2-1; TRBD2 matches 7 bases. CDR3 length equals 15 residues. The V and J ends lost 1 base and 3 bases, in that order; junction bases with no gene match: 3. CDR1 and CDR2 from the germline V gene are SGHTA and FQGNSA. The CDR3 DNA reads as TGTGCCAGCAGCTTAGGGCGGGAGCTCTACAATGAGCAGTTCTTC. Its translation: CASSLGRELYNEQFF.

This chain joins TRBV7-2 and TRBJ2-7; TRBD2 aligns across 10 bases. This CDR3 comprises 14 residues. The junction had 1 base not matched to a gene; V was cut back by 3 bases and J by 2 bases. Germline CDR1 reads SGHTA; CDR2 reads FQGNSA. The CDR3 protein is CASSFTSGAYEQYF. CDR3 coding DNA: TGTGCCAGCAGCTTCACTAGCGGGGCCTACGAGCAGTACTTC.

The rearrangement links TRBV19 to TRBJ2-5, with 13 bases lining up with TRBD2. Germline V lookup: CDR1 LNHDA, CDR2 SQIVND (reference sequence). Trimming took 6 bases from V and 5 from J; bases not matched to a gene: 9. The length of the CDR3 is 16 residues. This CDR3 reads CASSQLAGGVRETQYF. Here the CDR3 DNA reads TGTGCCAGTAGCCAACTAGCGGGAGGGGTTCGGGAGACCCAGTACTTC.

The chain couples TRBV4-2 to TRBJ1-5; tentative D call: TRBD1 (6 bases). In germline, CDR1 is LGHNA, CDR2 YNFKEQ. The V and J ends lost 0 bases and 7 bases respectively, with 13 bases between them. The CDR3 length is 15 residues. This chain's CDR3 is CASSQDWTATQPQHF. The DNA of the CDR3 is TGTGCCAGCAGCCAAGATTGGACAGCCACACAGCCCCAGCATTTT.

The chain carries TRBV10-1 and TRBJ2-1, with D perhaps TRBD1 or TRBD2 (6 bases each). V was trimmed by 6 bases and J by 2 bases, leaving 17 bases between them. Germline-derived CDR1 and CDR2 are WNHNN and SYGVQD (reference sequence). This CDR3 contains 16 residues. CDR3 coding DNA: TGCGCCAGCAGCGCCTTGGCGGGGACAACCTACAATGAGCAGTTCTTC. It translates to CASSALAGTTYNEQFF.

This clone was detected a few times. The chain links TRBV15 to TRBJ2-3; either TRBD1 or TRBD2 may supply D (5 bases each). Looked up from germline, CDR1 is LNHNV and CDR2 is YYDKDF (reference sequence). V lost 3 bases to trimming and J lost 4 bases, with 20 bases between them. This CDR3 region has 17 residues. The CDR3 loop reads CATSSPGTPRSADTQYF. DNA for the CDR3: TGTGCCACCAGCAGCCCCGGGACCCCGCGGTCCGCAGATACGCAGTATTTT. The variable domain in full, with the rest retrieved from reference TRBV15 and TRBJ2-3, is DAMVIQNPRYQVTQFGKPVTLSCSQTLNHNVMYWYQQKSSQAPKLLFHYYDKDFNNEADTPDNFQSRRPNTSFCFLDIRSPGLGDTAMYLCATSSPGTPRSADTQYFGPGTRLTVL.

This sequence joins TRBV11-3 and TRBJ2-1; 7 positions agree with TRBD1. Germline V gives CDR1 SGHNT, CDR2 YENEEA. The trim removed 5 bases at V and 5 bases at J, leaving 6 bases unmatched. The CDR3 extends over 14 amino acids. CDR3 amino acids: CASSPEGAHNEQFF. The CDR3 coding sequence is TGTGCCAGCAGCCCAGAGGGGGCTCACAATGAGCAGTTCTTC.

The V gene is TRBV27, the J gene TRBJ2-1; D perhaps matches TRBD2 (6 bases). CDR1 and CDR2 from the germline V gene are MNHEY and SMNVEV (reference sequence). This CDR3 spans 14 amino acids. Trimming took off 2 bases at V and 10 bases at J, with 15 bases between the two ends. CDR3 sequence (DNA): TGTGCCAGCAGTTTACACGCTAGCGCGGGCGAGCAGTTCTTC. The encoded protein is CASSLHASAGEQFF.

The chain recombines TRBV11-2 with TRBJ1-4, with D unresolved. Germline V gene lookup returns CDR1 SGHAT and CDR2 FQNNGV. V was pared by 1 base and J by 8 bases, with 17 bases between. CDR3 length equals 16 residues. The CDR3 region has the DNA TGTGCCAGCAGCTTAGGGGCGGGTCCCTACGCGGAAAAACTGTTTTTT. It yields the protein CASSLGAGPYAEKLFF.

The chain couples TRBV28 to TRBJ2-3; 8 bases match TRBD2. V lost 5 bases to trimming and J lost 2 bases; unmatched junction nucleotides: 15. The CDR3 is made up of 18 amino acids. Germline loops: CDR1 MDHEN, CDR2 SYDVKM. The CDR3 here is CASSDDPGGGGLTDTQYF. The CDR3 DNA sequence: TGTGCCAGCAGTGACGACCCTGGGGGCGGGGGGCTCACAGATACGCAGTATTTT. Full variable domain (missing parts from reference TRBV28 and TRBJ2-3): DVKVTQSSRYLVKRTGEKVFLECVQDMDHENMFWYRQDPGLGLRLIYFSYDVKMKEKGDIPEGYSVSREKKERFSLILESASTNQTSMYLCASSDDPGGGGLTDTQYFGPGTRLTVL.

V usage is TRBV5-1 and J usage is TRBJ2-1, with TRBD2 identical over 12 bases. Germline assignment: CDR1 SGHRS and CDR2 YFSETQ. This CDR3 has 17 amino acids. V was pared by 4 bases and J by 2 bases, with 7 bases of the junction left unmatched. CDR3 region: CASSLGLAGSAYNEQFF. The CDR3 region has the DNA TGCGCCAGCAGCCTAGGACTAGCGGGGTCCGCCTACAATGAGCAGTTCTTC.

As concerns this clone: Distinct nucleotide sequences in the sample also encode this CDR3. Here the CDR3 DNA reads TGTGCCAGCAGCTCTCGATCTGGAAACACCATATATTTT. This encodes CASSSRSGNTIYF. The chain has TRBV5-4 and TRBJ1-3; D ambiguous. The CDR3 totals 13 residues. CDR1 is SGHNT, CDR2 YYREEE, per germline (reference sequence). The V and J ends lost 3 bases and 1 base respectively, with 5 bases between them.

With regard to this clone: Different DNA sequences within this sample yield the same CDR3. The chain links TRBV6-4 to TRBJ2-2, with D possibly TRBD1 on 5 matching bases. CDR1 and CDR2 from the germline V gene are MRHNA and SNTAGT. The CDR3 is 14 residues long. V lost 0 bases, J lost 3 bases, and 5 bases lay in between. The CDR3 loop reads CASSDSGDTGELFF. The CDR3 DNA sequence: TGTGCCAGCAGTGACTCAGGGGACACCGGGGAGCTGTTTTTT.

In regard to this clone: A far larger clone is only one base removed, so a read error is likely. CDR3 region: CASSPGPGNTIYF. The DNA for the CDR3 is TGTGCCAGCAGCCCTGGGCCTGGAAACACCATATATTTT. The chain carries TRBV7-2 and TRBJ1-3; D gene uncertain. The V gene lost 5 bases and the J gene lost 2 bases, with 7 bases spanning the gap. Germline V gene lookup returns CDR1 SGHTA and CDR2 FQGNSA. The CDR3 runs 13 residues.

The rearrangement links TRBV7-9 to TRBJ2-2; D possibly corresponds to TRBD2 (5 bases). CDR3 size: 17 residues. Germline V CDR1 and CDR2: SEHNR, FQNEAQ (reference sequence). The V gene lost 0 bases and the J gene lost 5 bases, with 16 bases spanning the gap. The DNA for the CDR3 is TGTGCCAGCAGCTTAGCGAGGGCGGCTAGTCTAACCGGGGAGCTGTTTTTT. It yields the protein CASSLARAASLTGELFF.

V is TRBV29-1 and J is TRBJ2-1; 12 bases map to TRBD2. Germline CDR1 SQVTM, CDR2 ANQGSEA. This CDR3 contains 17 residues. The V and J ends lost 6 bases and 1 base, in that order; junction bases with no gene match: 10. DNA of the CDR3: TGCAGCGTCGGGACTAGCGGGTCTACTGGATCCTACAATGAGCAGTTCTTC. This codes for CSVGTSGSTGSYNEQFF.

This chain uses TRBV7-2 with TRBJ2-2; 8 bases are a match to TRBD2. CDR1 is SGHTA and CDR2 is FQGNSA in the germline V gene. The CDR3 contains 16 residues. Unmatched junction bases numbered 2, after V lost 0 bases and J lost 2 bases. CDR3 nucleotides: TGTGCCAGCAGCTTAGCGTTAGCGGGAAACACCGGGGAGCTGTTTTTT. Translation gives CASSLALAGNTGELFF.

The chain carries TRBV28 and TRBJ1-4; no reliable D call. Between the trimmed V and J ends, which lost 2 bases and 6 bases, there was a span of 10 bases. The CDR3 is made up of 14 amino acids. The germline gives CDR1 MDHEN, CDR2 SYDVKM. The CDR3 here is CASSLQSVHEKLFF. In nucleotides, the CDR3 is TGTGCCAGCAGTTTACAGAGCGTCCATGAAAAACTGTTTTTT. Supplemented by reference TRBV28 and TRBJ1-4, the full variable domain reads DVKVTQSSRYLVKRTGEKVFLECVQDMDHENMFWYRQDPGLGLRLIYFSYDVKMKEKGDIPEGYSVSREKKERFSLILESASTNQTSMYLCASSLQSVHEKLFFGSGTQLSVL.

Concerning this clone: Other DNA sequences in this sample translate to the same CDR3. The chain uses TRBV5-1 and TRBJ2-5, with unresolved D. Looked up from germline, CDR1 is SGHRS and CDR2 is YFSETQ. V was pared by 0 bases and J by 3 bases, with 6 bases between. The CDR3 loop spans 13 amino acids. CDR3 protein: CASSLGGKETQYF. In nucleotides, the CDR3 is TGCGCCAGCAGCTTGGGAGGAAAAGAGACCCAGTACTTC. Drawing the rest from reference TRBV5-1 and TRBJ2-5, the complete variable domain is KAGVTQTPRYLIKTRGQQVTLSCSPISGHRSVSWYQQTPGQGLQFLFEYFSETQRNKGNFPGRFSGRQFSNSRSEMNVSTLELGDSALYLCASSLGGKETQYFGPGTRLLVL.